This TCR beta chain derives from a study of cytomegalovirus exposure and HLA in healthy donors (dated by TCRdb to the late 2010s). Notes on the research overall: According to an earlier analysis of a few hundred of the donors, about 190 million T cells yielded 117 million unique TCR beta sequences and 276 Gb of sequence data. Roughly 300 gigabases of sequencing data and roughly 90 million unique TCR sequences were included in an early release covering about 700 HLA-typed donors. Among the roughly 400 genotyped donors, 75% to 90% belonged to the genetic ancestry cluster associated with self-reported Caucasian donors. The study was designed to test whether signatures of past pathogen exposure could be identified by cataloging public T cell receptors. The T cell repertoires of 550 to 850 subjects were profiled by immunosequencing and related to cytomegalovirus serostatus. A separate validation cohort of more than 100 different subjects was used in addition to the roughly 670-subject first cohort. To predict cytomegalovirus infection status, the study combined high-throughput TCR immunosequencing, statistical association of individual TCRs with disease status, and machine learning. A later analysis re-analyzed previously published TCR beta repertoires from roughly 630 donors and added high-resolution HLA genotyping to study TCR occurrence patterns. Rather than drawing on any new phenotypic data, the later analysis identified candidate immune exposures from TCR beta sequences and the way those sequences occurred across donors. An earlier analysis of 587 of the donors used high-throughput TCR beta sequencing to judge whether each TCR beta V gene segment behaved as functional or pseudogenic. Alongside the repertoire data, information on donor age, sex, ethnicity and CMV serostatus was compiled. Genome-wide SNP genotypes for about three fifths of the roughly 670 donors were used in a later genetic analysis, which treated that subset as a discovery cohort. All discovery cohort repertoires had been generated using a single sequencing platform. HLA typing included class I and class II loci at four-digit resolution. Typing coverage differed by locus: A, B, C, DRB1 and DQB1 were typed in roughly 620-640 donors, DQA1 in about 510, DPA1 in approximately 600, and DPB1 in 400 to 490. Several DR-DQ haplotypes were handled as single units for association and clustering because linkage in the cohort was strong. Across about 380 genotyped donors of the cohort, an average of approximately 220,000 unique TCR beta nucleotide sequences per donor were sequenced, and roughly a sixth of those sequences were non-productive. Summary of the overall study and its limitations: Because HLA typing was missing for some donors at each locus, association tests included only the typed subset. The classifier was reported to diagnose cytomegalovirus status with high specificity and sensitivity in both the original and validation cohorts. In this cohort, only TCR beta chains were sequenced, and detectable features were limited by the absence of alpha or paired-chain data. The authors suggested that the approach could potentially be extended to other disease states and immunological phenotypes. According to a later analysis, TCR association rates differed among HLA loci, with DRB1 alleles showing the most associated TCRs and HLA-C alleles showing the fewest. In a later analysis, most CMV-associated TCR beta chains were found to appear HLA-restricted, with HLA associations seemingly driven largely by CMV exposure. Most TCR sequences were seen in very few donors, while some public TCRs were found in many individuals. For the cohort, immune exposure information was limited to CMV serostatus. In a later analysis, HLA-associated TCR beta chains were found to be more clonally expanded and to have lower generation probabilities than equally common non-associated chains. In a later analysis, 16,951 TCR beta sequences were associated with specific HLA alleles at a false discovery rate of 0.05. Compared with the approximately 720-donor mean, donors in an Asian-associated ancestry cluster had fewer N-insertions in productive TCRs, according to a later genetic analysis. Sequencing depth was assumed to be roughly uniform across donors in the presence/absence analyses, though that assumption may not hold. A further reported finding was that TCR beta sequences accurately predicted the HLA-A and HLA-B alleles for most subjects in the first cohort. A total of 150 or so TCR beta chains were listed by the study as associated with cytomegalovirus. Several of the top co-occurrence clusters appeared to be linked to parvovirus B19, influenza, CMV and Epstein-Barr virus, according to a later analysis. The 87-base-pair reads could not distinguish some IMGT-functional V segments, including TRBV6-2 and TRBV6-3, so those segments were excluded. Correlated functional status among segregating V segments might reflect linkage disequilibrium, but an unknown experimental factor could not be ruled out. A group of highly shared sequence variants was considered likely to be a technical artifact of the sequencing pipeline. A later genetic analysis associated a missense DCLRE1C variant with V-gene and J-gene trimming of TCR beta chains, and an independent cohort replicated the association. When HLA alleles, especially DR and DQ, strongly co-occurred, attributing TCR associations to individual alleles was difficult. An earlier analysis of approximately 540 of the donors showed that most TCR beta V segments appeared in productive rearrangements either about 87% or about 30% of the time, which broadly matched IMGT annotations. In vitro tests confirmed that a few of the cytomegalovirus-associated TCR beta chains recognize cytomegalovirus antigens. Because counts were too low, some 16 rarely observed V segments, including chromosome 9 orphons, were excluded from the earlier analysis of fewer than 650 of the donors.

Libraries came from the immunoSEQ multiplex PCR assay. For the multiplex PCR, a mixture combining 60 forward primers for TCR Vbeta segments and 13 reverse primers for TCR Jbeta segments was used. Amplification of the CDR3 region of rearranged TCR beta genes was performed with a multiplex PCR assay on genomic DNA. On the Illumina HiSeq System, the amplified TCR beta libraries were sequenced as 87-base-pair reads. In the source study's methods: A later analysis counted approximately 76 million unique TCR beta chains across the 700 or so repertoires, and roughly 11 million of these chains were shared by at least two donors. To remove PCR and sequencing errors, raw reads were error-corrected and collapsed into unique sequences using a nearest-neighbor algorithm that merged closely related sequences. V, D and J gene segments were assigned by aligning CDR3 sequences to IMGT reference sequences. Each retained sequence needed at least a six-nucleotide match to both a V gene segment and a J gene segment. Rearrangements were called productive when the CDR3 lacked stop codons and stayed in frame with V and J; all others were non-productive. CDR3 was defined according to IMGT convention as the region running from the second conserved V-encoded cysteine to the conserved J-encoded phenylalanine. The earlier analysis of roughly 590 of the donors excluded sequences that lacked an unambiguous match to a single V gene segment. An earlier analysis of 500 to 600 of the donors classified V segments as functional when productive rearrangements were above 56.7% and as segregating when the standard deviation between donors was above 5%. To diagnose cytomegalovirus status from the catalog of TCR beta chain sequences, a statistical classification framework was built. V and J gene assignment, in a later analysis, came from comparing TCR nucleotide sequences with IMGT/GENE-DB human TR gene sequences. In a later analysis, CDR3 sequences and most-parsimonious VDJ recombination scenarios were assigned using the TCRdist pipeline. In a later analysis, every TCR beta chain was defined by the combination of its CDR3 amino acid sequence and its V-gene family, and reads without a unique V-gene family were dropped. A later analysis removed 592 highly shared, low-generation-probability nucleotide sequences to deal with suspected cross-contamination and a sequencing artifact. In a later analysis, a clonal expansion index was calculated for each public chain from normalized within-repertoire ranks of inferred template counts. In a later analysis, generation probabilities were computed with a VDJ recombination model fitted to out-of-frame rearrangements, and the resulting probabilities were checked against IGoR. Hypergeometric tests were used in a later analysis to score TCR-TCR, TCR-HLA and TCR-CMV co-occurrence, with a repertoire-size bias correction applied to the TCR pairs. To estimate false discovery rates, a later analysis permuted the HLA or CMV assignments 20 times. In a later analysis, co-occurring TCRs were grouped with DBSCAN, and TCRdist sequence similarity was added when clustering was performed within HLA-allele-positive subsets. For co-occurrence clustering, repertoires with fewer than 30,000 or more than 120,000 public chains were excluded, along with four or five repertoires with anomalous nucleotide sharing. Here the immuneACCESS table is served through TCRdb, limited to in-frame sequences with V and J called. Missing clones are a known gap in these copies; in checked studies unresolved V genes cover under half, and the rest lacks a known reason. V, J and clone size are taken as reported in that table, and D and trimming were inferred from the DNA itself. The sample table holds under 200,000 clones, of which 70% to 90% were seen once. The ten largest clones add up to roughly 8.8% of the sample.

The cohort consisted of 650 to 700 healthy bone marrow donors. Cohort members were all nominally healthy when sampled, although unrecorded immune exposures were likely present. The donor was CMV seropositive and was included in the group of 250 to 350 seropositive cohort members. A peripheral blood sample was provided by each donor, and peripheral blood mononuclear cells were used for TCR beta sequencing. The Qiagen DNeasy Blood Extraction Kit was used to extract genomic DNA from the blood cell samples. V loses 4 bases of germline sequence and J loses 7 bases, and the interval between the two ends is 17 bases. There are 14 amino acids in the CDR3, from cysteine to phenylalanine inclusive. Only the CDR3 region is kept as DNA, spanning 42 bases read in frame from base 1. Reading the germline V gene gives CDR1 SGDLS and CDR2 YYNGEE. As concerns this clone: What this receptor recognizes is not known. No base quality information exists; no much larger clone differs at one position.

The receptor's source is a man aged 18-30 years in good health and CMV-seropositive. Sequenced input: PBMCs. Recombination linked TRBV9 to TRBJ1-2, and the D gene may be TRBD1, 6 bases matching. The DNA sequence follows: TGTGCCAGCAGCTCGCGCCCGACAGGAAGTGGCTACACCTTC. This codes for CASSSRPTGSGYTF.